This T cell receptor beta chain was retrieved from a study of T-cell memory formation after mild COVID-19. Across the study: In these data, TCR clusters were largely donor specific. Study-level results: Clones that contracted from day 15 to 85 were balanced CD4/CD8, while later expanders leaned CD4+. Pre-infection memory showed some responding clones, and this suggested that cross-reactive memory joined. Most CD4+ clones that shrank were in CM and EM, while CD8+ ones turned up in EMRA.

The V and J ends lost 3 bases and 4 bases, in that order; junction bases with no gene match: 3. Germline V gene lookup returns CDR1 LNHDA and CDR2 SQIVND (reference sequence). This CDR3 spans 14 amino acids. In TCRdb, the 5' RACE reads were re-called with MiXCR into one record per CDR3 protein. The sample holds more than 250,000 distinct CDR3 sequences, 15% to 20% seen once. For this clonotype: Its target is not known.

The receptor was isolated from a man between 18 and 29 years old who had mild COVID-19 (a few samples of this study predate the infection). Cell type and time point are not known. The chain is built from TRBV19 and TRBJ1-2; 9 bases agree with TRBD1. The sample was PBMCs or a T cell subset sorted from them (not recorded which). The chain's CDR3 is CASSITGGFYGYTF. CDR3 nucleotides: TGTGCCAGTAGTATTACAGGGGGCTTCTATGGCTACACCTTC.